This TCR beta chain was retrieved from a study of cytomegalovirus exposure and HLA in healthy donors. Overall study results and limits: Cytomegalovirus association was listed for around 180 TCR beta chains. In a later analysis, the majority of CMV-associated beta chains seemingly showed HLA restriction. The study had only CMV serostatus as immune exposure information.

V lost 0 bases, J lost 6 bases, and 4 bases stayed unmatched. CDR3 length: 15 residues. Germline CDR1 reads SGHRS; CDR2 reads YFSETQ. This clone was observed a few times. Its antigen remains unknown. A multiplex PCR was run with 60 Vbeta primers and 13 Jbeta primers. Profiled with immunoSEQ multiplex PCR; TCRdb holds only in-frame clones, not every one. The data hold 130,000 or so clones, with approximately 8.7% observed a single time. Input material: PBMCs. The V gene is TRBV5-1, the J gene TRBJ2-2; 8 positions match TRBD1. The sequence came from a man aged 40-55 years in good health and CMV-seronegative. The CDR3 sequence is CASSLAQGASGELFF. The DNA for the CDR3 is TGCGCCAGCAGCTTGGCGCAGGGGGCATCCGGGGAGCTGTTTTTT.